This T cell receptor beta chain was retrieved from a study of OX40 agonist ivuxolimab in advanced cancers. Study-wide context: Patients in the trial were receiving intravenous ivuxolimab every 2 weeks, at doses of 0.01 to 10 mg/kg. Whole-study results and caveats: Clonal expansion in partial responders at 0.1-3.0 mg/kg ranked among the lowest. Also showing low normalized T-cell clonal expansion were some of the nonresponders.

This CDR3 spans 14 amino acids. Germline V gene sequence: CDR1 MGHRA, CDR2 YSYEKL. Trimming removed 8 bases from V and 0 bases from J; junction bases left unmatched: 4. TCRdb keeps only in-frame clones here, not all; method: immunoSEQ multiplex PCR. The repertoire has tens of thousands of clones, around 93% of them found once; the top ten carry approximately 16%. Remarks on this clone: Its antigen is currently unknown.

Baseline, cycle 4 day 1, and cycle 7 day 1 were the blood sampling points. The sample here was CD4+ or CD8+ T cells sorted from blood, taken in a trial of the OX40 agonist ivuxolimab. The chain employs TRBV4-1 and TRBJ2-3; 8 bases line up with TRBD2. The sequence was obtained from an adult with an advanced solid tumor such as melanoma, head and neck, liver or kidney cancer. Written as DNA, the CDR3 is TGCGCCAGCGAGGCGGGAGGAAGCACAGATACGCAGTATTTT. Protein: CASEAGGSTDTQYF.